This T cell receptor beta chain comes out of a study of control samples from healthy donors and cancer patients. Measured with immunoSEQ multiplex PCR; TCRdb has only the in-frame clones, and not every one. The sample has approximately 180,000 clones; 90% to 95% are singletons. V was clipped by 0 bases and J by 6 bases, with 9 bases between them. Per germline, CDR1 SGHRS and CDR2 YFSETQ. The CDR3 runs 13 residues. The V and J genes are TRBV5-1 and TRBJ1-2; D not resolved. Sequencing input: blood. The sequence came from a woman under 30 in good health. CDR3 amino acids: CASSLVNGDGYTF. Written as DNA, the CDR3 is TGCGCCAGCAGCTTGGTAAACGGGGATGGCTACACCTTC.